These 5 T cell receptor beta chains were all obtained from the same sample, sequenced in a study of blood T cells in healthy people across ages. A sample-barcoded 5' primer and a J-beta primer mix were used in a second PCR of roughly 6 to 11 cycles. From the 5' RACE reads, TCRdb called clonotypes with MiXCR, one entry per CDR3 protein. The sample lists 2 million or so distinct CDR3 sequences, about 50% occurring once. The sample was blood. Source of these receptors: a woman between 40 and 55 years old in good health.

This clonotype has just a few counts. The chain recombines TRBV20-1 with TRBJ1-4; no clear D gene. V gave up 3 bases and J gave up 5 bases, with 4 bases separating them. The CDR3 extends over 11 amino acids. CDR1 is DFQATT, CDR2 SNEGSKA, per germline (reference sequence). CDR3 nucleotides: TGCAGTGCTAGCCGGAATGAAAAACTGTTTTTT. Protein sequence: CSASRNEKLFF.

The chain recombines TRBV18 with TRBJ2-7; weak D call: TRBD2 (6 bases). V was clipped by 0 bases and J by 1 base, with 7 bases between them. Germline V gene lookup returns CDR1 KGHSH and CDR2 LQKENI. The CDR3 has 14 residues. For the CDR3, the DNA is TGTGCCAGCTCACCACCGGAGGGATCCTACGAGCAGTACTTC. It specifies CASSPPEGSYEQYF. The entire variable domain, with the rest obtained from reference TRBV18 and TRBJ2-7, is as follows: NAGVMQNPRHLVRRRGQEARLRCSPMKGHSHVYWYRQLPEEGLKFMVYLQKENIIDESGMPKERFSAEFPKEGPSILRIQQVVRGDSAAYFCASSPPEGSYEQYFGPGTRLTVT.

This clonotype was recorded a few times. The V and J genes are TRBV5-1 and TRBJ2-7; unclear D gene. The CDR3 contains 14 residues. Looked up from germline, CDR1 is SGHRS and CDR2 is YFSETQ. V lost 0 bases and J lost 3, with 10 bases in between. The CDR3 loop reads CASSLEAAGYEQYF. For the CDR3, the DNA is TGCGCCAGCAGCTTGGAAGCTGCAGGCTACGAGCAGTACTTC.

This chain links TRBV12-3 or TRBV12-4 with TRBJ2-5; 7 nucleotides match TRBD1. V trimming: 0 bases; J trimming: 7 bases; junction bases outside the gene matches: 14. The CDR3 consists of 17 residues. The CDR3 DNA follows: TGTGCCAGCAGTTTAGCGCTTCAGGGGACAGCTTCCAGGACCCAGTACTTC. Amino acids: CASSLALQGTASRTQYF.

This clonotype has a single count. The rearrangement joins TRBV20-1 to TRBJ2-7, with TRBD1 as a possible D gene (6 bases). Germline CDR1 and CDR2: DFQATT and SNEGSKA (reference sequence). The CDR3 extends over 14 amino acids. Trimming took 5 bases from V and 2 from J, leaving 16 bases between them. CDR3 DNA sequence: TGCAGTGCTTACGACAGGACGGACCCCTACGAGCAGTACTTC. Its protein product is CSAYDRTDPYEQYF.